This TCR beta chain is drawn from a study of blood T cell repertoires in COVID-19. Study-level background: The United States, Italy and Spain provided the acute and convalescent COVID-19 samples.

The germline CDR1 and CDR2 sequences are LGHDT and YNNKEL (reference sequence). Losses at the gene ends were 5 bases for V and 2 bases for J; bases not matched to a gene: 8. This CDR3 contains 16 residues. Which cohort a participant joined came from the clinical history participants gave. Original processing notes: Nucleated cell number was recorded as an estimate derived from reference gene primer amplification. Sequencing was performed with immunoSEQ multiplex PCR; in TCRdb, only in-frame clones are kept and a portion is missing. The DNA was the basis for D and trimming; V, J and clone size are from that table. The table includes a few hundred thousand clones, 85% to 90% detected once.

The receptor comes from a woman aged 18-30 years who had recovered from COVID-19. The sample comprised PBMCs or T cells enriched from blood (not recorded which). The V and J genes are TRBV3-1 (or the pseudogene TRBV3-2) and TRBJ2-5; 10 nucleotides agree with TRBD2. CDR3 residues: CASSFGLAGEQETQYF. The CDR3 DNA is TGTGCCAGCAGCTTCGGTCTAGCGGGGGAACAAGAGACCCAGTACTTC.